Presented here are 11 T cell receptor beta chains from one specimen sequenced in a study of cytomegalovirus exposure and HLA in healthy donors (TCRdb year 2017). To prepare the library, the immunoSEQ multiplex PCR assay was applied. A mixture of 60 forward primers for TCR Vbeta segments and 13 reverse primers for TCR Jbeta segments was used in the multiplex PCR. The clones in this table, taken by TCRdb from immuneACCESS, are in-frame only. Not every clone is retained; where verified, under half of the shortfall comes from an unresolved V gene, and the cause of the rest is unknown. The sample contains 150,000 to 200,000 clones, about three quarters of them found a single time. The ten largest clones take up approximately 0.99% of the sample. Sequencing used PBMCs. Receptors originate from a woman aged 40 to 49 in good health and CMV-seronegative.

This clone occurred a few times. This rearrangement joins TRBV19 to TRBJ1-5, with D perhaps matching TRBD1 (6 bases). Germline CDR1 LNHDA, CDR2 SQIVND (reference sequence). The CDR3 has 18 residues. Trimming took 0 bases from V and 3 from J, leaving 18 bases between them. For the CDR3, the DNA is TGTGCCAGTAGTATAGACGAACGGACAGAGCTAATCAATCAGCCCCAGCATTTT. Translating it yields CASSIDERTELINQPQHF.

Concerning this clone itself: The junction does not match germline at one end; this may be a read error. In DNA form, the CDR3 reads TGTGCCAGTAGACGGGGGGATACTGAGGCTTTCTTT. It yields the protein CASRRGDTEAFF. The chain carries TRBV19 and TRBJ1-1; D may be TRBD1 (5 bases). CDR1 LNHDA and CDR2 SQIVND come from the germline V gene (reference sequence). The CDR3 runs 12 residues.

With respect to this clone: Different DNA sequences within this sample yield the same CDR3. The chain has TRBV2 and TRBJ2-7, with 11 bases identical to TRBD2. CDR3 length: 15 amino acids. After removal of 3 bases from V and 3 bases from J, the junction contained 4 bases not matched to a gene. Germline values: CDR1 SNHLY, CDR2 FYNNEI. The CDR3 loop is CASSESLAGGYEQYV. CDR3 coding DNA: TGTGCCAGCAGTGAGTCGCTAGCGGGAGGCTACGAGCAGTACGTC.

This chain connects TRBV10-3 to TRBJ2-1, with D maybe TRBD2 (5 bases). Germline assignment: CDR1 ENHRY and CDR2 SYGVKD. The CDR3 consists of 14 residues. The germline V and J ends were trimmed by 4 bases and 0 bases, with 7 bases remaining between them. The CDR3 nucleotides read TGTGCCATCAGTGGGACTGCCTCCTACAATGAGCAGTTCTTC. Translated: CAISGTASYNEQFF.

This CDR3 reads CASSTGGLKLTGSNQPQHF. CDR3 nucleotides: TGTGCCAGTAGTACAGGTGGGCTAAAACTTACCGGGAGTAATCAGCCCCAGCATTTT. The chain employs TRBV19 and TRBJ1-5, with D hard to call. Germline V gives CDR1 LNHDA, CDR2 SQIVND (reference sequence). The CDR3 runs 19 residues. The V end was cut by 4 bases, the J end by 4 bases, with 26 bases between.

Note on this clone: One end of the junction fails to match germline, which may point to a read error. Different DNA sequences within this sample yield the same CDR3. The chain couples TRBV19 to TRBJ1-5; possibly TRBD1 for D (5 bases). The V gene's germline CDR1 is LNHDA and CDR2 SQIVND (reference sequence). The CDR3 loop spans 15 amino acids. The CDR3 loop is CASSNWGGSNQPQHF. DNA of the CDR3: TGTGCCAGTAGTAACTGGGGGGGGAGCAACCAGCCCCAGCATTTT.

The chain uses TRBV18 and TRBJ1-5; D is possibly TRBD1 (6 bases). The V end lost 2 bases, the J end lost 0 bases, and 8 bases lay between the germline ends. The CDR3 runs to 15 residues. Per the germline V gene, CDR1 is KGHSH and CDR2 is LQKENI. CDR3: CASSPRGYSNQPQHF. CDR3 DNA sequence: TGTGCCAGCTCACCAAGGGGGTATAGCAATCAGCCCCAGCATTTT.

The chain recombines TRBV7-2 with TRBJ1-1; 7 bases align to TRBD1. The J segment lost 4 bases and the V segment lost 3 bases, leaving 11 bases of the junction unmatched. Per germline, CDR1 SGHTA and CDR2 FQGNSA. The CDR3 totals 16 residues. Written as DNA, the CDR3 is TGTGCCAGCAGCTTCGGGACAGACCCACGACGCACTGAAGCTTTCTTT. It codes for CASSFGTDPRRTEAFF.

This rearrangement joins TRBV19 to TRBJ1-1; 7 nucleotides line up with TRBD1. V shed 6 bases and J 3 bases; nucleotides not matched to a gene: 7. Germline loops: CDR1 LNHDA, CDR2 SQIVND (reference sequence). The CDR3 has 14 amino acids. CDR3 bases: TGTGCCAGTAGCCAAATTACAGGGGACACTGAAGCTTTCTTT. It encodes CASSQITGDTEAFF.

This chain uses TRBV30 with TRBJ2-7; tentative D call: TRBD2 (6 bases). Germline-derived CDR1 and CDR2 are GTSNPN and SVGIG (reference sequence). The CDR3 totals 15 residues. With 0 bases removed from V and 5 bases from J, the gap between germline ends came to 17 bases. The chain's CDR3 is CAWSVSYRSGDEQYF. The CDR3 nucleotides are TGTGCCTGGAGTGTCAGTTACAGGTCGGGGGACGAGCAGTACTTC.

The chain combines TRBV10-3 with TRBJ2-2, with TRBD1 as a possible D gene (6 bases). There are 12 residues in the CDR3. Trimming removed 10 bases at V and 1 base at J, with 7 bases between. Germline loops: CDR1 ENHRY, CDR2 SYGVKD. The DNA of the CDR3 is TGTGCCACGGGACAGAACACCGGGGAGCTGTTTTTT. Translation gives CATGQNTGELFF.